Each of the 6 T cell receptor beta chains below was sequenced from the same sample in a study of control samples from healthy donors and cancer patients. Sequenced by immunoSEQ multiplex PCR; TCRdb stores in-frame clones only, minus some. This table holds about 120,000 clones, about 90% found once. Sequences were obtained from blood. All receptors come from a middle-aged man in good health.

This chain links TRBV19 with TRBJ1-5; 8 bases agree with TRBD1. The V segment lost 2 bases and the J segment 4 bases; nucleotides outside the gene matches: 4. CDR1 is LNHDA and CDR2 is SQIVND in the germline V gene (reference sequence). This CDR3 has 15 amino acids. CDR3: CASSIIYRGNQPQHF. Written as DNA, the CDR3 is TGTGCCAGTAGTATAATATACAGGGGGAATCAGCCCCAGCATTTT.

The chain combines TRBV19 with TRBJ2-5, with 7 bases fitting TRBD2. Trimming cost V 7 bases and J 5 bases; bases outside gene matches: 10. CDR3 length equals 14 residues. Germline V gene lookup returns CDR1 LNHDA and CDR2 SQIVND (reference sequence). This chain's CDR3 is CASTASLGGETQYF. The CDR3 bases are TGTGCCAGTACCGCCTCGCTGGGGGGGGAGACCCAGTACTTC.

The V call is TRBV5-3, the J call TRBJ1-1, with D uncertain. TRBV5-3 is recorded as an ORF, its role being uncertain. V lost 0 bases and J lost 1, with 7 bases in between. This CDR3 is 14 amino acids long. The CDR3 nucleotides read TGTGCCAGAAGCTTGGAGGAGGGGAACACTGAAGCTTTCTTT. The encoded protein is CARSLEEGNTEAFF.

The chain uses TRBV11-3 and TRBJ2-7; tentatively, D is TRBD1 (6 bases). The V and J ends lost 2 bases and 1 base respectively, with 9 bases between them. The germline V gene encodes CDR1 SGHNT and CDR2 YENEEA. The CDR3 totals 14 residues. This CDR3 reads CASSLQGISYEQYF. In DNA form, the CDR3 reads TGTGCCAGCAGCTTACAGGGGATATCCTACGAGCAGTACTTC.

The rearrangement links TRBV18 to TRBJ1-5, with 8 bases that match TRBD1. This CDR3 region has 15 residues. The germline CDR1 and CDR2 sequences are KGHSH and LQKENI. V lost 5 bases to trimming and J lost 3 bases; unmatched junction nucleotides: 6. CDR3 bases: TGTGCCAGCTCAGAGGGACAGGCGGACAATCAGCCCCAGCATTTT. Translated: CASSEGQADNQPQHF.

The chain is built from TRBV11-2 and TRBJ2-1; 8 bases are shared with TRBD1. The V gene's germline CDR1 is SGHAT and CDR2 FQNNGV. CDR3 length: 13 amino acids. V gave up 5 bases and J gave up 6 bases; unmatched junction bases: 3. The CDR3 DNA follows: TGTGCCAGCAGCATAGGACAGGGCAATGAGCAGTTCTTC. It is translated as CASSIGQGNEQFF.